This T cell receptor beta chain was recorded in a study of shared clonotypes between healthy human individuals. Study overall: Used for every donor were three CD4 naive, three CD4 memory, two CD8 naive and one CD8 memory plate. The study, taken as a whole, reports: Non-shared clonotypes had lower generation probabilities than those shared by all four donors.

As to this clone: Its antigen is not identified.

The CDR3 is made up of 15 amino acids. The germline V gene encodes CDR1 SGDLS and CDR2 YYNGEE. The V end was cut by 2 bases, the J end by 4 bases, with 13 bases between. Assay used: immunoSEQ multiplex PCR; TCRdb lists only in-frame clones, some missing. The table lists some 2,500,000 clones, 85% to 95% of them singletons, with approximately 0.39% in the top ten. This TCR was sampled from a man in his late teens or twenties in good health. Some clones in this sample may be carry-over from other donors' samples. The chain joins TRBV9 to TRBJ2-1; no definite D call. The sample was naive CD4+ T cells from PBMCs. Subset here: CD45RA+ positively selected. CDR3 coding DNA: TGTGCCAGCAGCGTTTTGGGATCACTTTACAATGAGCAGTTCTTC. This codes for CASSVLGSLYNEQFF.